Listed here are 8 T cell receptor beta chains from one sample, sequenced in a study of tumor-infiltrating lymphocytes in primary liver carcinoma. Making TCR beta cDNA involved 400 to 600 ng total RNA and a constant-region primer. Library construction for TCR beta comprised three nested multiplex PCR rounds performed with slightly modified ARM-PCR. TRBV1-TRBV30 forward primers paired with a C-beta reverse primer were used in the first two PCR rounds, which ran approximately 10 cycles each. Using its own MiXCR run on the multiplex PCR reads, TCRdb lists one record per CDR3 protein. The table has some 320,000 distinct CDR3 sequences, approximately 60% seen once; the top ten hold roughly 10%. Out of unsorted whole blood came the blood RNA, and germline DNA was extracted as well. Sequenced sample: peripheral blood. These receptors all come from a man aged 35 to 55 with primary liver carcinoma and hepatitis B virus infection.

In the case of this clonotype: This sequence may be a read error, since a much larger clone differs from it by one base. The rearrangement joins TRBV6-6 to TRBJ2-2; weak D call: TRBD2 (5 bases). The germline CDR1 and CDR2 sequences are MNHNY and SVGAGI (reference sequence). This CDR3 spans 15 amino acids. Trimming pared 4 bases from V and 4 bases from J, leaving 13 bases between. CDR3 DNA: TGTGCCAGCAGTTCCCCGGGAATTGCCACCGGGGAGCTGTTTTTT. Protein product: CASSSPGIATGELFF.

For this clonotype: This may stem from a read error, because a much larger clone lies one nucleotide away. The conserved phenylalanine or tryptophan normally closing the CDR3 is absent here, so this likely arose from a read error. The rearrangement joins TRBV6-2 or TRBV6-3 to TRBJ2-1; 8 bases agree with TRBD2. Unmatched junction bases numbered 4, after V lost 2 bases and J lost 4 bases. CDR3 length: 15 residues. Germline CDR1 and CDR2: MNHEY and SVGEGT. CDR3 coding DNA: TGTGCCAGCAGTTACGCACTAGCGGCTTACAATGAGCAGTTCTAC. As protein: CASSYALAAYNEQFY.

V usage is TRBV28 and J usage is TRBJ1-2; a possible D gene is TRBD1 (6 bases). The CDR3 consists of 13 residues. V dropped 8 bases and J dropped 4 bases, with 14 bases sitting between them. CDR1 and CDR2 (germline): MDHEN, SYDVKM. The CDR3, as DNA: TGTGCCAGCGGGCCTCAGGGGACCTATGGCTACACCTTC. This codes for CASGPQGTYGYTF.

The sample holds a few counts of this clonotype. This chain connects TRBV14 to TRBJ1-2; TRBD1 is a possible D gene (6 bases). The V and J ends lost 4 bases and 7 bases respectively, with 22 bases between them. Germline CDR1 SGHDN, CDR2 FVKESK. The CDR3 runs 16 residues. CDR3 nucleotide sequence: TGTGCCAGCAGCCCTCGATCCAACAGGGTATTGGGTGGCTACACCTTC. Translated, it gives CASSPRSNRVLGGYTF.

In regard to this clonotype: One end of the junction fails to match germline, which may point to a read error. The J gene is TRBJ2-3, the V gene TRBV7-6, with 9 positions matching TRBD2. The CDR3 runs to 18 residues. Germline V lookup: CDR1 SGHVS, CDR2 FNYEAQ. CDR3 coding DNA: TGTGCCAGCAGCTTACTAGCGGGGTCCGGTACTAGCACAGATACGCTGTATTTT. As protein: CASSLLAGSGTSTDTLYF.

As regards this clonotype: A junction boundary mismatches the germline segment, possibly from a read error. The V and J genes are TRBV4-3 and TRBJ2-1, with D unresolved. There are 12 residues in the CDR3. Per germline, CDR1 LGHNA and CDR2 YSLEER. For the CDR3, the DNA is TGCGCCGGCAGTGGCCCCTACAGTGAGCAGTTCTTC. The encoded protein is CAGSGPYSEQFF.

A remark on this clonotype: This may be a read error: a much more frequent sequence differs by one nucleotide. The J gene is TRBJ1-1, the V gene TRBV29-1; D gene uncertain. Trimming took 4 bases from V and 10 from J, leaving 16 bases between them. Germline CDR1 is SQVTM and CDR2 is ANQGSEA. The CDR3 consists of 12 residues. The CDR3 DNA sequence: TGCAGCGTTGGCGCCAAAGGTGGACGAGCTTTCTTT. Translated, it gives CSVGAKGGRAFF.

V is TRBV10-3 and J is TRBJ2-3; TRBD2 matches 8 bases. The CDR3 runs to 16 residues. Germline values: CDR1 ENHRY, CDR2 SYGVKD. The V segment lost 6 bases and the J segment 1 base; nucleotides outside the gene matches: 9. The CDR3 nucleotides are TGTGCCATCAGGCGGACTAGCAGAGATGGCACAGATACGCAGTATTTT. It specifies CAIRRTSRDGTDTQYF.